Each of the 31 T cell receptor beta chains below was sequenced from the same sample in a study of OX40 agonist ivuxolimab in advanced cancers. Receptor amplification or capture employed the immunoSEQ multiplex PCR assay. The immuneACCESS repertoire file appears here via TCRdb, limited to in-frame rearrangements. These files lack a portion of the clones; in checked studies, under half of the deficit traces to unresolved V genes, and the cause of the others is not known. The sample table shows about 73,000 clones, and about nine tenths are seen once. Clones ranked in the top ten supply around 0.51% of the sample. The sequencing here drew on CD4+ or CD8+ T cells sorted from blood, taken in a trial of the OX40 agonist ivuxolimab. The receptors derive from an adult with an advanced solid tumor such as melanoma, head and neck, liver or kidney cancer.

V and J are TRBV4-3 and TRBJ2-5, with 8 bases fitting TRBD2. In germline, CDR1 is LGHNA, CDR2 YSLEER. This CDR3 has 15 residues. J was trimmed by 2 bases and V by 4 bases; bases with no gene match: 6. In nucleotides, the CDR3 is TGCGCCAGCAGCCGGCCCACTAGCGGTCAAGAGACCCAGTACTTC. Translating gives CASSRPTSGQETQYF.

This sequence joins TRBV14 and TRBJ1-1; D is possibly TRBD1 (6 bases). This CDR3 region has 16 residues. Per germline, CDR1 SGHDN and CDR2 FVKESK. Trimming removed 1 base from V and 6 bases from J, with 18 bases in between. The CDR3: CASSQVTRVGGAEAFF. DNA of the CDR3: TGTGCCAGCAGCCAAGTTACGAGGGTCGGGGGCGCTGAAGCTTTCTTT.

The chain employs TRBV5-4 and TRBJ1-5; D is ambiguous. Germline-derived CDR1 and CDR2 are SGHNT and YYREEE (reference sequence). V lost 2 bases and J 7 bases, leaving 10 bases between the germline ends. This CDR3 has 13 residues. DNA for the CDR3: TGTGCCAGCAGCTTCGGGAAGGGCCAGCCCCAGCATTTT. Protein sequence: CASSFGKGQPQHF. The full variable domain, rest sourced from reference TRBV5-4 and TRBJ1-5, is ETGVTQSPTHLIKTRGQQVTLRCSSQSGHNTVSWYQQALGQGPQFIFQYYREEENGRGNFPPRFSGLQFPNYSSELNVNALELDDSALYLCASSFGKGQPQHFGDGTRLSIL.

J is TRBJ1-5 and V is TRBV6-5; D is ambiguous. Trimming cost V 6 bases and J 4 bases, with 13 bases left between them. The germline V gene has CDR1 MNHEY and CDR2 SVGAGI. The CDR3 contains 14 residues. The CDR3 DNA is TGTGCCAGCAGGAAGACCCCCAATAATCAGCCCCAGCATTTT. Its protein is CASRKTPNNQPQHF.

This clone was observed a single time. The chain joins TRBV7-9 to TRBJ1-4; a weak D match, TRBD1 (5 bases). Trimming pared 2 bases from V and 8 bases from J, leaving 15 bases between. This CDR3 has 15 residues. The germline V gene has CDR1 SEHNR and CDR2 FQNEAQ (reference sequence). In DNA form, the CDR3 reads TGTGCCAGCAGCTTATCGGGGGGAGTGGCGGAAAAACTGTTTTTT. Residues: CASSLSGGVAEKLFF. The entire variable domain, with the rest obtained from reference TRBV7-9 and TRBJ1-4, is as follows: DTGVSQNPRHKITKRGQNVTFRCDPISEHNRLYWYRQTLGQGPEFLTYFQNEAQLEKSRLLSDRFSAERPKGSFSTLEIQRTEQGDSAMYLCASSLSGGVAEKLFFGSGTQLSVL.

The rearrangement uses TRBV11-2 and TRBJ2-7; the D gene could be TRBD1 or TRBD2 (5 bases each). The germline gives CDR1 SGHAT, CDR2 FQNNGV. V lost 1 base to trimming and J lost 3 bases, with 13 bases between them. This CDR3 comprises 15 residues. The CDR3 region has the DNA TGTGCCAGCAGCTTAGGTAGGGACCGGCGCTACGAGCAGTACTTC. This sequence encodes CASSLGRDRRYEQYF.

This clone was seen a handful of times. The CDR3 DNA sequence: TGTGCCAGCAGCTTAGGACAGGCCGGCTCTGGAAACACCATATATTTT. Amino acids: CASSLGQAGSGNTIYF. This rearrangement joins TRBV7-2 to TRBJ1-3; perhaps TRBD1 as D (6 bases). V was shortened by 1 base and J by 0 bases, with 10 bases between the two germline ends. The V gene's germline CDR1 is SGHTA and CDR2 FQGNSA. The CDR3 runs to 16 residues.

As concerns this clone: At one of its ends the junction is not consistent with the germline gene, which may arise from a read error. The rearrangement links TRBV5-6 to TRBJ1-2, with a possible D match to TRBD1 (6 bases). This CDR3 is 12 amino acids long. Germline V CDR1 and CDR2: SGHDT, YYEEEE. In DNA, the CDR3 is TGTGCCAGCAGTTTGGGGGCAGATGGCTACACCTTC. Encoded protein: CASSLGADGYTF.

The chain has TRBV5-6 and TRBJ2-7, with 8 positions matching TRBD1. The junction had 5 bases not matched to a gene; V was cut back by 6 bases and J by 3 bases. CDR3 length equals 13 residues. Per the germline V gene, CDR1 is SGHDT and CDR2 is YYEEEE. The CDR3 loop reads CASIGQGGYEQYF. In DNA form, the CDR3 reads TGTGCCAGCATCGGACAGGGAGGCTACGAGCAGTACTTC.

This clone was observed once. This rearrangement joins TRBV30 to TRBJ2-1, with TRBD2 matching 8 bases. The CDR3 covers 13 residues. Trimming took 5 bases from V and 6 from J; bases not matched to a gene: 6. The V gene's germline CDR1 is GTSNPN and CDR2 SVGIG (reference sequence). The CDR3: CAWSGLVGNEQFF. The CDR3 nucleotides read TGTGCCTGGTCGGGACTAGTAGGCAATGAGCAGTTCTTC.

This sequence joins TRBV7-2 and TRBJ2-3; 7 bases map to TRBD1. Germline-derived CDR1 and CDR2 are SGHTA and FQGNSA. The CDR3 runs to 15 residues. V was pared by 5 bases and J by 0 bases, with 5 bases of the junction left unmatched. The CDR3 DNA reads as TGTGCCAGCAGCGTCACAGGGGCTAGCACAGATACGCAGTATTTT. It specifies CASSVTGASTDTQYF.

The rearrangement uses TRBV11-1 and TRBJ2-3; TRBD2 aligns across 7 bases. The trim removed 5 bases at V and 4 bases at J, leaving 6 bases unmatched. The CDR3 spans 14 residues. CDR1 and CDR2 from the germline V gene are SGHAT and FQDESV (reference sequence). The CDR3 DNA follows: TGTGCCAGCAGCCGCCGGGGAGGGCCAGATACGCAGTATTTT. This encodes CASSRRGGPDTQYF.

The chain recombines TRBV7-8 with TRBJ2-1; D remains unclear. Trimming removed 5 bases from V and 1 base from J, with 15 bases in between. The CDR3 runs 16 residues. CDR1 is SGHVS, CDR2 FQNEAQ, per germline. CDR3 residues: CASSAQYRASYNEQFF. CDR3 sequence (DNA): TGTGCCAGCAGCGCTCAGTACAGAGCGTCCTACAATGAGCAGTTCTTC. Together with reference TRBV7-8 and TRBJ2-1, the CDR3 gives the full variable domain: GAGVSQSPRYKVAKRGQDVALRCDPISGHVSLFWYQQALGQGPEFLTYFQNEAQLDKSGLPSDRFFAERPEGSVSTLKIQRTQQEDSAVYLCASSAQYRASYNEQFFGPGTRLTVL.

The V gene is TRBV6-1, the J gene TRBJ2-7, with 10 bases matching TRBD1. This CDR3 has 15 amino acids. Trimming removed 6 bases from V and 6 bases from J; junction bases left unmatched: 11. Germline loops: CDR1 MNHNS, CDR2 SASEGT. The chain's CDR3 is CASRGTGDKVGEQYF. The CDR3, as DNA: TGTGCCAGCAGGGGGACAGGGGATAAAGTAGGCGAGCAGTACTTC.

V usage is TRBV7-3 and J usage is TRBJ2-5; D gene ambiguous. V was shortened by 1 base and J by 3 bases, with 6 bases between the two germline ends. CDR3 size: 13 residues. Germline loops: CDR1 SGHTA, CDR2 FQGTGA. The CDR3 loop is CASSLSREETQYF. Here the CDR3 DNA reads TGTGCCAGCAGCTTAAGTCGGGAAGAGACCCAGTACTTC.

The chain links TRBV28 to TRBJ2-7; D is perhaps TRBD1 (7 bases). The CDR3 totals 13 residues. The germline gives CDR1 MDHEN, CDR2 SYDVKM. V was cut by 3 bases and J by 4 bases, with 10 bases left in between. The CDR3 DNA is TGTGCCAGCAGTTTGACAGGGAGGTACGAGCAGTACTTC. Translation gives CASSLTGRYEQYF.

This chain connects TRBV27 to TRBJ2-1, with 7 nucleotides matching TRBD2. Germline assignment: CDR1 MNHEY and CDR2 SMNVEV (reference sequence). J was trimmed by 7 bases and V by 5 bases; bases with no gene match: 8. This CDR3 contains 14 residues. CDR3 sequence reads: CASSGLAEENEQFF. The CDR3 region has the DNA TGTGCCAGCAGTGGGCTAGCGGAGGAAAATGAGCAGTTCTTC.

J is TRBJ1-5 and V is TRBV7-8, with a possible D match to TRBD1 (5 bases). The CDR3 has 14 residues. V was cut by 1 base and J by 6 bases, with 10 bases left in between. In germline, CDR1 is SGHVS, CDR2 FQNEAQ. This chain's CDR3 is CASSLVQGAQPQHF. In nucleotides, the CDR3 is TGTGCCAGCAGCTTAGTTCAAGGGGCTCAGCCCCAGCATTTT.

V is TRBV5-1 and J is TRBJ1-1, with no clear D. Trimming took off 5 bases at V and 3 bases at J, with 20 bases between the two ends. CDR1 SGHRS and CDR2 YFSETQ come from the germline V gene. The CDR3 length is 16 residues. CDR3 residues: CASRKEQARRDTEAFF. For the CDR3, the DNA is TGCGCCAGCAGGAAGGAGCAGGCCCGACGGGACACTGAAGCTTTCTTT. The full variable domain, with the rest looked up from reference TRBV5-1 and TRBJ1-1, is KAGVTQTPRYLIKTRGQQVTLSCSPISGHRSVSWYQQTPGQGLQFLFEYFSETQRNKGNFPGRFSGRQFSNSRSEMNVSTLELGDSALYLCASRKEQARRDTEAFFGQGTRLTVV.

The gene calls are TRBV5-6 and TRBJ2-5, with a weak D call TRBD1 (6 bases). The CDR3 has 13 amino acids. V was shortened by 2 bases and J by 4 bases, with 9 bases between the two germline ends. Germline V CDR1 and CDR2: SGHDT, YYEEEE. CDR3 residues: CASSFRGRETQYF. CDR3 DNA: TGTGCCAGCAGCTTCAGGGGTCGAGAGACCCAGTACTTC.

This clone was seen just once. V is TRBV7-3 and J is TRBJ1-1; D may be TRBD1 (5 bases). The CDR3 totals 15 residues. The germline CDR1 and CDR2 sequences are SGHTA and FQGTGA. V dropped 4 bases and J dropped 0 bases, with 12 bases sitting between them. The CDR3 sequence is CASSWDGGMNTEAFF. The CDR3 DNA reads TGTGCCAGCAGCTGGGACGGCGGCATGAACACTGAAGCTTTCTTT.

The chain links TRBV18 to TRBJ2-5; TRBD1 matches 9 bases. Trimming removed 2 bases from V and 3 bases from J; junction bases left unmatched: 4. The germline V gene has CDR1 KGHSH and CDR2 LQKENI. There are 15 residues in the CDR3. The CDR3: CASSPRDRDEETQYF. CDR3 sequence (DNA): TGTGCCAGCTCACCAAGGGACAGGGACGAAGAGACCCAGTACTTC.

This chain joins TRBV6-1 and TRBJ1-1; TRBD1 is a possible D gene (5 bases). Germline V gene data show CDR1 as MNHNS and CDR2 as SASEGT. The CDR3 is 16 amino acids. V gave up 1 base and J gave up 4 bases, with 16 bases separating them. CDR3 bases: TGTGCCAGCAGTGAAGGATTCCGGCAGGGTGGCACTGAAGCTTTCTTT. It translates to CASSEGFRQGGTEAFF.

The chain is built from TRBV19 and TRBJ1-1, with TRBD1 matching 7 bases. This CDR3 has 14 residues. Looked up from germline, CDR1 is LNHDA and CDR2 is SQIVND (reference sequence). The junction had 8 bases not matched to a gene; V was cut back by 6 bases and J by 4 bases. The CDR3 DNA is TGTGCCAGTAGCAGGGGGGGAATTGGCACTGAAGCTTTCTTT. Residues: CASSRGGIGTEAFF.

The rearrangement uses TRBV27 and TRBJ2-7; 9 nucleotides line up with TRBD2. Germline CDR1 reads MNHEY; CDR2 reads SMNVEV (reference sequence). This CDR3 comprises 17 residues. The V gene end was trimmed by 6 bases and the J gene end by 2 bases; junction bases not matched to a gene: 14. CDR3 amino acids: CASSLTSGRPLAYEQYF. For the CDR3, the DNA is TGTGCCAGCAGCCTAACCAGCGGGAGGCCCCTAGCCTACGAGCAGTACTTC.

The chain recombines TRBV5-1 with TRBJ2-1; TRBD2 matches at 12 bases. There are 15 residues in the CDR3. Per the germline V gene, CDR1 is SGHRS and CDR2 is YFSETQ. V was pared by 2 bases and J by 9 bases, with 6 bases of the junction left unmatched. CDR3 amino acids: CASSFLAGGPGEQFF. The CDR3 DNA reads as TGCGCCAGCAGCTTTCTAGCGGGAGGGCCGGGTGAGCAGTTCTTC. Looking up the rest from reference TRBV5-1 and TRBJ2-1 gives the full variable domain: KAGVTQTPRYLIKTRGQQVTLSCSPISGHRSVSWYQQTPGQGLQFLFEYFSETQRNKGNFPGRFSGRQFSNSRSEMNVSTLELGDSALYLCASSFLAGGPGEQFFGPGTRLTVL.

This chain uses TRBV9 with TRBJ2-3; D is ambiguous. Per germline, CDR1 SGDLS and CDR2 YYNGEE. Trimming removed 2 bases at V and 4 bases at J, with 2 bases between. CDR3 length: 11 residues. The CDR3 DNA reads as TGTGCCAGCAGCGTCGCAGATACGCAGTATTTT. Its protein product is CASSVADTQYF.

This CDR3 is CASSLVSNQPQHF. For the CDR3, the DNA is TGTGCCAGCAGTTTGGTTAGCAATCAGCCCCAGCATTTT. The genes are TRBV28 and TRBJ1-5; no definite D call. Germline CDR1 reads MDHEN; CDR2 reads SYDVKM. The CDR3 is 13 residues long. Trimming stripped 3 bases from V and 0 bases from J, with 3 bases between.

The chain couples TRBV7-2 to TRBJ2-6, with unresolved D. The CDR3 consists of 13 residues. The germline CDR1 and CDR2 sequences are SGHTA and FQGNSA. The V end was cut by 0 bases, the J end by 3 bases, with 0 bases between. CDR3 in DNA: TGTGCCAGCAGCTTAGCTGGGGCCAACGTCCTGACTTTC. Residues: CASSLAGANVLTF. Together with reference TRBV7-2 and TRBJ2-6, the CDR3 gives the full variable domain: GAGVSQSPSNKVTEKGKDVELRCDPISGHTALYWYRQSLGQGLEFLIYFQGNSAPDKSGLPSDRFSAERTGGSVSTLTIQRTQQEDSAVYLCASSLAGANVLTFGAGSRLTVL.

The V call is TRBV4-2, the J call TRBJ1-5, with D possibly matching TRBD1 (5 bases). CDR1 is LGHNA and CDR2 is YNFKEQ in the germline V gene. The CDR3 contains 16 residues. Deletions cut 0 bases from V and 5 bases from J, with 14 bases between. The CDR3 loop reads CASSQESGQGYQPQHF. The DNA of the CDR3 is TGTGCCAGCAGCCAAGAAAGCGGCCAGGGATATCAGCCCCAGCATTTT.

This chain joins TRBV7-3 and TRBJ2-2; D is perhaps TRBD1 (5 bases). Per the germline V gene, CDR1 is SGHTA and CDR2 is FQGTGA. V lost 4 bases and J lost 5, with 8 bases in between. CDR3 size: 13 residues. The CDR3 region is CASSSTATGELFF. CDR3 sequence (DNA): TGTGCCAGCAGCTCGACAGCAACCGGGGAGCTGTTTTTT.